This is a list of T cell receptor beta chains from one sample in a study of shared clonotypes between healthy human individuals. TCRdb's table, derived via immunoSEQ multiplex PCR, lists solely in-frame clones and lacks some. The sample has about 490,000 clones, 70% to 85% seen once; the top ten hold roughly 12%. The sample consisted of PBMCs. The source of these receptors is a woman in her forties in good health. Some clones in this sample may be carry-over from other donors' samples. Both conserved end residues are part of each CDR3. The D gene is left open where the match is weak. The listing skips clone size in some rows; elsewhere it reads once, few, many or a size class.

-	TRBJ2-1	-	TRBV7-2	14	CASSLVKGYNEQFF	TGTGCCAGCAGCTTAGTAAAGGGTTACAATGAGCAGTTCTTC
TRBD2	TRBJ2-1	-	TRBV10-3	15	CAISEGRERYNEQFF	TGTGCCATCAGTGAGGGGCGGGAGCGGTACAATGAGCAGTTCTTC
-	TRBJ1-2	-	TRBV6-5	14	CASSTGSQRNGYTF	TGTGCCAGCAGTACAGGGTCGCAAAGAAATGGCTACACCTTC
-	TRBJ2-5	-	TRBV7-9	14	CASSLEQNQETQYF	TGTGCCAGCAGCTTAGAGCAAAACCAAGAGACCCAGTACTTC
TRBD1	TRBJ2-7	few	TRBV5-5	15	CASSLRVTGDHEQYF	TGTGCCAGCAGCCTGCGGGTGACAGGGGACCACGAGCAGTACTTC
TRBD1	TRBJ2-7	-	TRBV27	14	CASSPRDRVNEQYF	TGTGCCAGCAGTCCCCGGGACAGGGTAAACGAGCAGTACTTC
TRBD2	TRBJ2-1	-	TRBV7-3	12	CASSPSGRALIF	TGTGCCAGCAGCCCTAGCGGGAGGGCACTAATCTTC
TRBD2	TRBJ2-1	-	TRBV18	13	CASSPQASGREVF	TGTGCCAGCTCACCCCAAGCTAGCGGGAGAGAAGTCTTC
-	TRBJ2-2	-	TRBV6-4	14	CASSDSQDTGELFF	TGTGCCAGCAGTGACTCGCAGGACACCGGGGAGCTGTTTTTT
-	TRBJ2-5	-	TRBV20-1	11	CSAQDQETQYF	TGCAGTGCCCAGGACCAAGAGACCCAGTACTTC
TRBD1	TRBJ1-2	-	TRBV11-2	13	CASSRDRYYGYTF	TGTGCCAGCAGCCGGGACAGATACTATGGCTACACCTTC
-	TRBJ1-4	-	TRBV6-1	14	CASSDGREVEKLFF	TGTGCCAGCAGTGATGGCAGGGAGGTTGAAAAACTGTTTTTT
-	TRBJ2-1	-	TRBV25-1	14	CASKGEQLYNEQFF	TGTGCCAGCAAGGGGGAACAACTCTACAATGAGCAGTTCTTC
-	TRBJ2-7	-	TRBV6-5	13	CASSLDRGVEQYF	TGTGCCAGCAGCCTCGATAGGGGGGTCGAGCAGTACTTC
-	TRBJ2-5	-	TRBV28	16	CASSLLGAKDQETQYF	TGTGCCAGCAGTTTATTGGGGGCGAAGGACCAAGAGACCCAGTACTTC
-	TRBJ1-4	few	TRBV6-1	13	CATLTPGNEKLFF	TGTGCCACCCTGACACCGGGAAATGAAAAACTGTTTTTT
-	TRBJ2-3	-	TRBV5-1	13	CASSSRYTDTQYF	TGCGCCAGCAGCTCTCGTTACACAGATACGCAGTATTTT
-	TRBJ2-7	-	TRBV6-1	15	CASSERGRGRGEQYF	TGTGCCAGCAGTGAAAGAGGCAGGGGGAGGGGTGAGCAGTACTTC
TRBD2	TRBJ2-5	few	TRBV7-2	16	CASSRLGAGGGETQYF	TGTGCCAGCAGCCGCCTGGGCGCGGGAGGTGGGGAGACCCAGTACTTC
TRBD1	TRBJ2-3	-	TRBV11-2	16	CASSLGLAGGWDTQYF	TGTGCCAGCAGCTTAGGCCTGGCAGGGGGATGGGATACGCAGTATTTT
-	TRBJ2-5	-	TRBV25-1	14	CASTDRGEGETQYF	TGTGCCAGCACCGACCGGGGAGAGGGGGAGACCCAGTACTTC
-	TRBJ2-1	many	TRBV6-1	15	CASSEAGEAYNEQFF	TGTGCCAGCAGTGAAGCGGGAGAGGCCTACAATGAGCAGTTCTTC
TRBD1	TRBJ2-7	-	TRBV19	17	CASSPPGRDRGPYEQYF	TGTGCCAGTAGTCCCCCAGGCCGGGACAGGGGTCCCTACGAGCAGTACTTC
TRBD2	TRBJ2-7	many	TRBV7-6	15	CASSQKGLGGRVQYF	TGTGCCAGCAGCCAGAAGGGCCTCGGCGGGAGAGTGCAGTACTTC
TRBD2	TRBJ2-7	-	TRBV19	16	CASSIDRTSGTNEQYF	TGTGCCAGTAGTATAGATCGGACTAGCGGAACGAACGAGCAGTACTTC
TRBD2	TRBJ2-7	-	TRBV5-5	14	CASSRTSGSYEQYF	TGTGCCAGCAGCCGGACTAGCGGCTCCTACGAGCAGTACTTC
-	TRBJ2-3	-	TRBV27	13	CASSLFQFDTQYF	TGTGCCAGCAGTTTATTTCAATTCGATACGCAGTATTTT
TRBD1	TRBJ1-1	few	TRBV30	11	CAYQQGALAFF	TGTGCATACCAACAGGGGGCCCTAGCTTTCTTT
-	TRBJ2-5	many	TRBV28	16	CASSLLGGLYQETQYF	TGTGCCAGCAGTCTATTGGGCGGGCTGTACCAAGAGACCCAGTACTTC
TRBD2	TRBJ2-5	-	TRBV9	14	CASSLRDYGETQYF	TGTGCCAGCAGCTTACGGGACTACGGAGAGACCCAGTACTTC
-	TRBJ2-3	-	TRBV18	16	CASSPLGKGGSGTQYF	TGTGCCAGCTCACCACTGGGTAAAGGTGGGAGTGGTACGCAGTATTTT
TRBD1	TRBJ1-5	-	TRBV6-5	15	CASKRDRFLNQPQHF	TGTGCCAGCAAGCGGGACAGATTTTTAAATCAGCCCCAGCATTTT
-	TRBJ2-1	-	TRBV19	14	CASSILGFDNEQFF	TGTGCCAGTAGTATATTGGGGTTCGACAATGAGCAGTTCTTC
-	TRBJ2-4	-	TRBV28	11	CASRAKNIQYF	TGTGCCAGCAGGGCCAAAAACATTCAGTACTTC
-	TRBJ2-3	-	TRBV27	13	CASRNDGGDTQYF	TGTGCCAGCAGGAACGACGGGGGAGATACGCAGTATTTT
-	TRBJ2-7	many	TRBV28	15	CASSQGASVVYEQYF	TGTGCCAGCAGCCAGGGTGCTAGCGTCGTATACGAGCAGTACTTC
-	TRBJ1-2	once	TRBV2	15	CASSLDRRINYGYTF	TGTGCCAGCAGCTTGGACCGCCGGATTAACTATGGCTACACCTTC
-	TRBJ2-7	-	TRBV18	15	CASSPRGDTSYEQYF	TGTGCCAGCTCACCACGGGGCGACACGTCCTACGAGCAGTACTTC
-	TRBJ2-1	-	TRBV4-2	14	CASSHRLVPNEQFF	TGTGCCAGCAGCCACCGACTAGTTCCCAATGAGCAGTTCTTC
-	TRBJ1-5	once	TRBV19	14	CASSNPTPGQPQHF	TGTGCCAGTAGTAACCCCACTCCAGGTCAGCCCCAGCATTTT
-	TRBJ1-2	-	TRBV18	16	CASSPGDGGGVYGYTF	TGTGCCAGCTCACCAGGAGATGGAGGGGGGGTCTATGGCTACACCTTC
-	TRBJ2-1	-	TRBV6-5	12	CATHGAAPPVFF	TGTGCCACACACGGGGCCGCCCCCCCCGTGTTCTTC
-	TRBJ2-7	-	TRBV7-2	17	CASSLPEEGLLTYEQYF	TGTGCCAGCAGCTTACCCGAGGAGGGACTTCTAACCTACGAGCAGTACTTC
-	TRBJ2-5	-	TRBV5-1	14	CASSLAPTEETQYF	TGCGCCAGCAGCTTGGCCCCAACGGAAGAGACCCAGTACTTC
-	TRBJ1-4	-	TRBV7-9	15	CASSLGRGDREKLFF	TGTGCCAGCAGCTTAGGTAGAGGAGACAGGGAAAAACTGTTTTTT
-	TRBJ1-4	-	TRBV9	18	CASSPSTRDSLGNEKLFF	TGTGCCAGCAGCCCCAGCACCCGGGACTCCTTGGGGAATGAAAAACTGTTTTTT
-	TRBJ2-3	-	TRBV10-2	15	CASRRTTDRTDTQYF	TGCGCCAGCAGAAGGACTACTGATCGCACAGATACGCAGTATTTT
TRBD2	TRBJ2-5	-	TRBV28	15	CASSPVYGSGRTQYF	TGTGCCAGCAGTCCCGTTTATGGTAGCGGGAGGACCCAGTACTTC
TRBD1	TRBJ2-3	many	TRBV29-1	18	CSVEVVQGRSSSTDTQYF	TGCAGCGTTGAAGTTGTACAGGGGCGTAGCTCTAGCACAGATACGCAGTATTTT
TRBD1	TRBJ1-5	-	TRBV7-2	15	CASSAYAGTGAFQHF	TGTGCCAGCAGCGCCTACGCCGGGACAGGGGCCTTCCAGCATTTT
-	TRBJ1-2	-	TRBV6-1	11	CASSEVDGYTF	TGTGCCAGCAGTGAAGTGGATGGCTACACCTTC
-	TRBJ2-1	-	TRBV19	14	CASSGRGPYNEQFF	TGTGCCAGTTCTGGGAGGGGGCCCTACAATGAGCAGTTCTTC
TRBD1	TRBJ2-1	few	TRBV7-6	15	CASTPWDRAHNEQFF	TGTGCCAGCACGCCCTGGGACAGGGCCCACAATGAGCAGTTCTTC
-	TRBJ2-2	-	TRBV7-3	15	CASSSPWVAPGELFF	TGTGCCAGCAGCTCGCCCTGGGTTGCGCCCGGGGAGCTGTTTTTT
-	TRBJ1-1	-	TRBV29-1	13	CSVEGVGDTEAFF	TGCAGCGTTGAAGGTGTCGGGGACACTGAAGCTTTCTTT
-	TRBJ1-5	few	TRBV4-1	18	CASSQMWGPPDQNQPQHF	TGCGCCAGCAGCCAAATGTGGGGGCCTCCGGACCAGAATCAGCCCCAGCATTTT
TRBD2	TRBJ2-5	-	TRBV6-6	13	CASSPGLGGTQYF	TGTGCCAGCAGTCCAGGACTAGGCGGGACCCAGTACTTC